This TCR beta chain appears in the sequencing data of a study of early T cells in non-severe SARS-CoV-2 infection. Trimming took 5 bases from V and 2 from J, leaving 29 bases between them. There are 20 residues in the CDR3. Germline V gene sequence: CDR1 SGHAT, CDR2 FQDESV (reference sequence). There are a few counts of this clonotype. TCRdb used MiXCR to reprocess the 5' RACE reads, holding one entry per CDR3 protein. The table records tens of thousands of distinct CDR3 sequences, 3.6% of them present only once. The chain joins TRBV11-1 to TRBJ2-3; a possible D gene is TRBD1 (6 bases). The TCR originated in an adult who was a healthcare worker with PCR-confirmed SARS-CoV-2 infection or an uninfected control (not recorded which). The sample was whole blood. CDR3: CASSGGHRSLGSSYTDTQYF. The DNA of the CDR3 is TGTGCCAGCAGCGGGGGCCACCGAAGCCTTGGATCCAGTTACACAGATACGCAGTATTTT. Using reference TRBV11-1 and TRBJ2-3 for the parts outside the CDR3, the full variable domain is EAEVAQSPRYKITEKSQAVAFWCDPISGHATLYWYRQILGQGPELLVQFQDESVVDDSQLPKDRFSAERLKGVDSTLKIQPAELGDSAMYLCASSGGHRSLGSSYTDTQYFGPGTRLTVL.